This record looks at one T cell receptor beta chain sequence and its context. Original analysis: Reference gene primer amplification in the assay estimated nucleated cell counts. TCRdb keeps only in-frame clones here, not all; method: immunoSEQ multiplex PCR. The D gene and trimming were derived from the DNA, and the V and J assignments and clone size from that table. The data hold 300,000 or so clones, with around 87% observed a single time. The data derive from a study of blood T cell repertoires in COVID-19. Study information: T cells, B-cell-depleted T cells, or PBMCs provided the cDNA or gDNA that served as material.

V lost 5 bases and J lost 2, with 12 bases in between. Germline-derived CDR1 and CDR2 are SGHNT and YENEEA. The CDR3 is 14 amino acids. This receptor was taken from a woman aged 45-65 years who had recovered from COVID-19. The sequenced sample was peripheral blood. This sequence joins TRBV11-3 and TRBJ1-1; no clear D. The CDR3, as DNA: TGTGCCAGCAGCATCAGGAAAAGAAACACTGAAGCTTTCTTT. Protein: CASSIRKRNTEAFF.